This T cell receptor beta chain was captured in a study of T cell responses to AZD1222 COVID-19 vaccine. Study in general: Pooled samples include second doses given at about 4 or 12 weeks. The study, taken as a whole, reports: Spike-specific TCR breadth rose after two AZD1222 doses, and depth rose as well.

Germline V gene lookup returns CDR1 LNHDA and CDR2 SQIVND (reference sequence). V was cut by 2 bases and J by 10 bases, with 12 bases left in between. This CDR3 is built from 13 residues. Note on this clone: What it binds is unknown.

The repertoire was sequenced with immunoSEQ multiplex PCR; TCRdb's copy has only in-frame clones and lacks some. Here the sample spans approximately 170,000 clones, approximately 92% being singletons. The sequence was obtained from an adult in good health. The specimen was peripheral blood, collected on day 0 of AZD1222 vaccination. The gene calls are TRBV19 and TRBJ2-1; D uncertain. CDR3 bases: TGTGCCAGTAGTATACCCGGCGCTTCCGAGCAGTTCTTC. Translating it yields CASSIPGASEQFF.